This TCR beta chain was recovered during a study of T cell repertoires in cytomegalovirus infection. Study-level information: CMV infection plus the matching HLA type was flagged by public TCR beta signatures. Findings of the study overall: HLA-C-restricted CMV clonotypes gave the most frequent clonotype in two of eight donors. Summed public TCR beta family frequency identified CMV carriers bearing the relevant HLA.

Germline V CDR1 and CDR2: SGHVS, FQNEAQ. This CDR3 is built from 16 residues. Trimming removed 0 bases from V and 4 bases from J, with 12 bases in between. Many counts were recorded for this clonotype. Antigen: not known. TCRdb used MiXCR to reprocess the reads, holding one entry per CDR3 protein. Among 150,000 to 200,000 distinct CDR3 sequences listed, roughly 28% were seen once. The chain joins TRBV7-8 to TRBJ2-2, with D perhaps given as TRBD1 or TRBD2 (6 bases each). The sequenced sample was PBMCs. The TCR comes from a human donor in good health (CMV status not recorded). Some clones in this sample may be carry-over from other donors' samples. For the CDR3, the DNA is TGTGCCAGCAGCTTAGCGGGGGGCGCGGGCACCGGGGAGCTGTTTTTT. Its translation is CASSLAGGAGTGELFF.